This T cell receptor beta chain was identified in a study of blood T cells in healthy people across ages. This clonotype was counted many times. Its antigen is not identified. Study results and limitations: Across the age range, TCR beta diversity per million T cells fell in a roughly linear way.

Combining a sample-barcoded 5' primer with a J-beta primer mix, a second PCR ran for about 7 to 11 cycles. MiXCR, applied by TCRdb to the 5' RACE reads, yields one record per CDR3 protein. The sample shows roughly 1.9 million distinct CDR3 sequences, about two fifths of them seen only once. Sequencing was carried out using blood. This clonotype was obtained from a human donor in good health.

The CDR3 coding sequence is TGTGCCAGCAGCTTAGGTAACTCCTACAATGAGCAGTTCTTC. This gives the protein CASSLGNSYNEQFF. The J gene is TRBJ2-1, the V gene TRBV13; no clear D. CDR1 PRHDT and CDR2 FYEKMQ come from the germline V gene (reference sequence). With 0 bases removed from V and 0 bases from J, the gap between germline ends came to 3 bases. This CDR3 has 14 residues.